This TCR beta chain comes out of a study of cytomegalovirus exposure and HLA in healthy donors. Whole-study results and caveats: Three of the chains that were CMV-associated were confirmed in vitro to be specific for CMV antigens. Cytomegalovirus-associated TCR beta chains were listed, numbering roughly 150.

V dropped 0 bases and J dropped 2 bases, with 11 bases sitting between them. The CDR3 length is 15 residues. The germline gives CDR1 SGHDN, CDR2 FVKESK. The donors were members of the roughly 120-subject validation cohort (separate from the approximately 730-subject first cohort). Generated by immunoSEQ multiplex PCR, the TCRdb table keeps only in-frame clones and is missing some. The repertoire has 150,000 to 200,000 clones, around 85% of them found once; the top ten carry 2% to 2.5%. With regard to this clone: Its antigen is unidentified.

This clonotype originated in a man aged 25 to 40 in good health and CMV-seropositive. The gene calls are TRBV14 and TRBJ2-7; no clear D gene. The sequencing input was PBMCs. DNA for the CDR3: TGTGCCAGCAGCCAAGATCCCGGGTCGGCCTACGAGCAGTACTTC. Its translation: CASSQDPGSAYEQYF.